Reported below is one TCR beta chain. Its antigen is not identified. This entry is derived from a study of T cell responses to AZD1222 COVID-19 vaccine. The CDR3 is 15 residues long. CDR1 and CDR2 from the germline V gene are SSHAT and FNYEAQ (reference sequence). Trimming pared 2 bases from V and 7 bases from J, leaving 15 bases between. Broader study findings: Clonal diversity was possibly underestimated, and white British individuals and females predominated among donors. Spike was spanned by vaccine-associated CD4 TCRs, with dominance at 160-218 and 743-854. Baseline seropositives among AZD1222 recipients totaled only six or seven.

This table comes from immunoSEQ multiplex PCR, and its TCRdb copy is limited to in-frame clones, with some not included. This table has some 130,000 clones, approximately 91% appearing once. Pooled in the analysis were second doses at about 4 or about 12 weeks. Sequencing was performed on peripheral blood, taken 28 days after the second AZD1222 dose. This TCR derives from an adult who received the AZD1222 COVID-19 vaccine. This chain connects TRBV7-7 to TRBJ2-1, with a weak D call TRBD2 (5 bases). The CDR3, as DNA: TGTGCCAGCAGCTTATCCCGGGAAAAGGGTAATGAGCAGTTCTTC. It translates to CASSLSREKGNEQFF.